The 26 T cell receptor beta chains given below trace back to one sample, sequenced in a study of cytomegalovirus exposure and HLA in healthy donors. Use of 60 Vbeta and 13 Jbeta primers characterized the PCR. Method: immunoSEQ multiplex PCR; TCRdb's copy keeps in-frame clones and lacks some. The table has about 130,000 clones, around 75% seen once; the top ten hold about 3%. Material for sequencing was PBMCs. The receptors were gathered from a man aged 25-45 years in good health and CMV-seronegative.

This clone is medium-sized (0.01 to 0.1%) by share. V gene TRBV19 combines with J gene TRBJ1-1; unclear D gene. This CDR3 is 14 amino acids long. V dropped 6 bases and J dropped 0 bases, with 11 bases sitting between them. Germline CDR1 and CDR2: LNHDA and SQIVND (reference sequence). The CDR3 reads CASRWAGMNTEAFF. For the CDR3, the DNA is TGTGCCAGTAGGTGGGCAGGCATGAACACTGAAGCTTTCTTT.

The gene calls are TRBV19 and TRBJ1-1, with 8 positions matching TRBD1. Germline V gene data show CDR1 as LNHDA and CDR2 as SQIVND (reference sequence). V trimming: 3 bases; J trimming: 1 base; junction bases outside the gene matches: 10. The CDR3 loop spans 17 amino acids. The CDR3 region is CASSIRAGQGANTEAFF. The CDR3 nucleotides read TGTGCCAGTAGTATTAGAGCAGGGCAGGGGGCGAACACTGAAGCTTTCTTT.

This chain links TRBV29-1 with TRBJ1-2; 7 bases are shared with TRBD1. V lost 2 bases, J lost 5 bases, and 2 bases stayed unmatched. The V gene's germline CDR1 is SQVTM and CDR2 ANQGSEA. The CDR3 loop spans 12 amino acids. The chain's CDR3 is CSVEQQGYGYTF. The CDR3 bases are TGCAGCGTTGAACAACAGGGGTATGGCTACACCTTC.

In its sample, this clone was seen a few times. V gene TRBV4-1 combines with J gene TRBJ2-7; no clear D. Trimming stripped 0 bases from V and 4 bases from J, with 10 bases between. CDR3 size: 14 residues. The germline gives CDR1 MGHRA, CDR2 YSYEKL. This CDR3 is CASSQENLGYEQYF. The CDR3 DNA reads TGCGCCAGCAGCCAAGAAAATCTCGGTTACGAGCAGTACTTC.

This clone showed up just a few times. The V call is TRBV30, the J call TRBJ2-3, with 11 bases that match TRBD2. In germline, CDR1 is GTSNPN, CDR2 SVGIG (reference sequence). The V segment lost 7 bases and the J segment 11 bases; nucleotides outside the gene matches: 8. The CDR3 is 12 residues long. This CDR3 is CASSGGTLMQYF. CDR3 nucleotides: TGTGCCTCTAGCGGGGGGACTCTAATGCAGTATTTT.

The rearrangement uses TRBV27 and TRBJ1-5; D possibly corresponds to TRBD1 (6 bases). Germline assignment: CDR1 MNHEY and CDR2 SMNVEV (reference sequence). Trimming took 10 bases from V and 7 from J, leaving 20 bases between them. The CDR3 runs 14 residues. CDR3 residues: CATGVGVGGQPQHF. The DNA of the CDR3 is TGTGCCACAGGGGTAGGCGTTGGGGGCCAGCCCCAGCATTTT.

The rearrangement uses TRBV4-3 and TRBJ1-1; D remains unclear. The CDR3 is 16 residues long. Looked up from germline, CDR1 is LGHNA and CDR2 is YSLEER. V gave up 0 bases and J gave up 0 bases, with 11 bases separating them. CDR3 nucleotide sequence: TGCGCCAGCAGCCAAGATCATCGGGGTCTGAACACTGAAGCTTTCTTT. It yields the protein CASSQDHRGLNTEAFF.

The chain links TRBV7-6 to TRBJ1-2; 10 nucleotides line up with TRBD1. V trimming: 3 bases; J trimming: 2 bases; junction bases outside the gene matches: 12. Germline V CDR1 and CDR2: SGHVS, FNYEAQ. The CDR3 covers 18 residues. CDR3: CASSLVPGTGASNYGYTF. The DNA for the CDR3 is TGTGCCAGCAGCTTGGTTCCCGGGACAGGGGCGTCGAACTATGGCTACACCTTC.

The chain is built from TRBV4-2 and TRBJ2-3; tentatively, D is TRBD1 (6 bases). Germline V gene lookup returns CDR1 LGHNA and CDR2 YNFKEQ. V was trimmed by 0 bases and J by 5 bases, leaving 15 bases between them. CDR3 length equals 16 residues. Here the CDR3 reads CASSQDSRRGGDTQYF. DNA for the CDR3: TGTGCCAGCAGCCAAGACTCTCGGAGAGGGGGAGATACGCAGTATTTT.

The chain combines TRBV30 with TRBJ1-1; D unclear. The CDR3 has 13 amino acids. V lost 0 bases to trimming and J lost 5 bases, with 10 bases between them. Germline V CDR1 and CDR2: GTSNPN, SVGIG (reference sequence). DNA of the CDR3: TGTGCCTGGAGTGTAATGGCGGCAACTGAAGCTTTCTTT. This sequence encodes CAWSVMAATEAFF.

The J gene is TRBJ1-1, the V gene TRBV19, with D hard to call. Deletions cut 3 bases from V and 4 bases from J, with 15 bases between. Germline CDR1 LNHDA, CDR2 SQIVND (reference sequence). The CDR3 is made up of 15 amino acids. The CDR3: CASSIGRQRGTEAFF. The CDR3 DNA reads TGTGCCAGTAGTATCGGGCGGCAACGGGGCACTGAAGCTTTCTTT.

As DNA, the CDR3 is TGTGCCTGGAGTCCCCAGGGGGACTATGGCTACACCTTC. Amino acid sequence: CAWSPQGDYGYTF. The chain is built from TRBV30 and TRBJ1-2; 7 positions agree with TRBD1. CDR1 is GTSNPN and CDR2 is SVGIG in the germline V gene (reference sequence). Trimming took 2 bases from V and 3 from J; bases not matched to a gene: 3. This CDR3 comprises 13 residues.

This rearrangement joins TRBV19 to TRBJ2-1; 7 nucleotides align to TRBD2. The V gene end was trimmed by 5 bases and the J gene end by 3 bases; junction bases not matched to a gene: 10. CDR1 and CDR2 (germline): LNHDA, SQIVND (reference sequence). The CDR3 is made up of 16 amino acids. CDR3 sequence (DNA): TGTGCCAGTAGTTCCGGACTAGGAAGAGTCTACAATGAGCAGTTCTTC. As protein: CASSSGLGRVYNEQFF.

Only a few counts were recorded for this clone. J is TRBJ2-7 and V is TRBV18, with TRBD2 as a possible D gene (7 bases). Germline V gene lookup returns CDR1 KGHSH and CDR2 LQKENI. V was pared by 3 bases and J by 2 bases, with 23 bases between. This CDR3 region has 18 residues. This chain's CDR3 is CASSPGAGVILSPYEQYF. In DNA form, the CDR3 reads TGTGCCAGCTCACCGGGGGCGGGAGTTATCCTATCACCCTACGAGCAGTACTTC.

This clone was found many times. CDR3 loop: CASSLRGLRALHF. The CDR3 nucleotides are TGTGCCAGTAGTCTCCGAGGGTTAAGGGCCCTCCACTTT. V gene TRBV19 combines with J gene TRBJ1-6; D call uncertain. V lost 5 bases and J lost 14, with 16 bases in between. Germline V gene sequence: CDR1 LNHDA, CDR2 SQIVND (reference sequence). The length of the CDR3 is 13 residues. The full variable domain, its missing parts supplied by reference TRBV19 and TRBJ1-6, is DGGITQSPKYLFRKEGQNVTLSCEQNLNHDAMYWYRQDPGQGLRLIYYSQIVNDFQKGDIAEGYSVSREKKESFPLTVTSAQKNPTAFYLCASSLRGLRALHFGNGTRLTVT.

The rearrangement uses TRBV5-6 and TRBJ1-5, with a possible D match to TRBD1 (6 bases). V was clipped by 3 bases and J by 5 bases, with 12 bases between them. CDR1 is SGHDT and CDR2 is YYEEEE in the germline V gene. CDR3 length equals 14 residues. The CDR3 is CASSWQGLDQPQHF. The CDR3 DNA is TGTGCCAGCAGCTGGCAGGGGCTAGATCAGCCCCAGCATTTT.

The genes are TRBV5-1 and TRBJ1-2, with 9 bases identical to TRBD1. The CDR3 spans 15 residues. After removal of 0 bases from V and 7 bases from J, the junction contained 7 bases not matched to a gene. In germline, CDR1 is SGHRS, CDR2 YFSETQ. CDR3 bases: TGCGCCAGCAGCTTGGAAGGACAGGGGTCCGGTGGCTACACCTTC. It codes for CASSLEGQGSGGYTF.

J is TRBJ2-1 and V is TRBV7-6; TRBD2 aligns across 10 bases. This CDR3 comprises 15 residues. Per the germline V gene, CDR1 is SGHVS and CDR2 is FNYEAQ. Losses at the gene ends were 4 bases for V and 4 bases for J; bases not matched to a gene: 4. CDR3 residues: CASSSAGGQYNEQFF. The CDR3 nucleotides read TGTGCCAGCAGCTCAGCGGGGGGGCAGTACAATGAGCAGTTCTTC.

The genes are TRBV14 and TRBJ2-5; a weak D match, TRBD1 (5 bases). The CDR3 contains 15 residues. V lost 0 bases, J lost 5 bases, and 13 bases lay in between. Looked up from germline, CDR1 is SGHDN and CDR2 is FVKESK. The chain's CDR3 is CASSQDRPGRETQYF. In DNA form, the CDR3 reads TGTGCCAGCAGCCAAGATCGTCCAGGGCGGGAGACCCAGTACTTC.

The V gene is TRBV7-3, the J gene TRBJ2-2; D is possibly TRBD2 (5 bases). Between the trimmed V and J ends, which lost 5 bases and 7 bases, there was a span of 17 bases. The CDR3 sequence is 15 residues long. Germline V gene sequence: CDR1 SGHTA, CDR2 FQGTGA. The CDR3 reads CASSPRVREDGELFF. The CDR3 coding sequence is TGTGCCAGCAGCCCAAGGGTCCGGGAAGACGGGGAGCTGTTTTTT. The variable domain in full, with the rest retrieved from reference TRBV7-3 and TRBJ2-2, is GAGVSQTPSNKVTEKGKYVELRCDPISGHTALYWYRQSLGQGPEFLIYFQGTGAADDSGLPNDRFFAVRPEGSVSTLKIQRTERGDSAVYLCASSPRVREDGELFFGEGSRLTVL.

The chain combines TRBV9 with TRBJ1-2, with a tentative D call TRBD1 (5 bases). Trimming cost V 0 bases and J 6 bases, with 15 bases left between them. Per the germline V gene, CDR1 is SGDLS and CDR2 is YYNGEE. The CDR3 has 15 residues. The CDR3 nucleotides are TGTGCCAGCAGCGTAGCTCGGGACTTTCTGAATGGCTACACCTTC. Protein: CASSVARDFLNGYTF. Supplemented by reference TRBV9 and TRBJ1-2, the full variable domain reads DSGVTQTPKHLITATGQRVTLRCSPRSGDLSVYWYQQSLDQGLQFLIQYYNGEERAKGNILERFSAQQFPDLHSELNLSSLELGDSALYFCASSVARDFLNGYTFGSGTRLTVV.

This chain links TRBV6-6 with TRBJ1-5; D might be TRBD1 (5 bases). V shed 2 bases and J shed 7 bases, with 12 bases lying between them. Per germline, CDR1 MNHNY and CDR2 SVGAGI (reference sequence). This CDR3 contains 14 residues. CDR3 sequence (DNA): TGTGCCAGCAGTTACAGGGGTGGAGGGCAGCCCCAGCATTTT. Its translation is CASSYRGGGQPQHF.

This sequence joins TRBV28 and TRBJ1-5, with a weak D call TRBD1 (5 bases). Per the germline V gene, CDR1 is MDHEN and CDR2 is SYDVKM. The CDR3 extends over 14 amino acids. With 5 bases removed from V and 4 bases from J, the gap between germline ends came to 12 bases. CDR3 residues: CASSLPQGNQPQHF. DNA of the CDR3: TGTGCCAGCAGTCTACCTCAGGGAAATCAGCCCCAGCATTTT.

The chain links TRBV4-1 to TRBJ1-6, with unresolved D. CDR1 is MGHRA and CDR2 is YSYEKL in the germline V gene. V lost 0 bases and J lost 9, with 21 bases in between. The CDR3 contains 18 residues. CDR3 loop: CASSQDRQNSENVSPLHF. The CDR3 DNA reads TGCGCCAGCAGCCAAGATCGACAAAATTCAGAAAATGTTTCACCCCTCCACTTT.

This clone has a single count. The chain combines TRBV4-3 with TRBJ1-6, with D possibly TRBD1 on 5 matching bases. The CDR3 loop spans 17 amino acids. Germline assignment: CDR1 LGHNA and CDR2 YSLEER. The germline V and J ends were trimmed by 2 bases and 0 bases, with 11 bases remaining between them. CDR3 sequence: CASSQSYRSSYNSPLHF. CDR3 DNA: TGCGCCAGCAGCCAAAGTTACAGGAGCTCCTATAATTCACCCCTCCACTTT.

The V gene is TRBV5-6, the J gene TRBJ2-3; the match to TRBD2 covers 7 bases. CDR1 and CDR2 (germline): SGHDT, YYEEEE. The CDR3 totals 13 residues. CDR3 sequence reads: CAGGRGGSDTQYF. CDR3 bases: TGTGCGGGTGGGAGGGGTGGATCAGATACGCAGTATTTT.